The clone carrying this T cell receptor beta chain was observed a few times. Its target is not known. Specified time point: persistent/refractory GD, antithyroid drugs over 5 years with positive TRAb. There was RNA extracted from PBMCs, and the TCR library was made from it. Diagnoses of Graves' disease were made by American Thyroid Association guidelines. Researchers made TCR beta libraries by using iRepertoire HTBI primers and running Arm-PCR on CDR3 regions. In TCRdb, the multiplex PCR reads were re-called with MiXCR into one record per CDR3 protein. The sample includes 600,000 to 850,000 distinct CDR3 sequences, around 30% of them seen just once. This sample is part of a study of regulatory T cells in long-lasting Graves disease. Study-wide results and caveats: Between persistent patients, about 2,500 public clonotypes were shared, exceeding the 966 shared between new patients. Exclusively peripheral blood, rather than thyroid tissue, was studied.

From germline, CDR1 is MNHEY and CDR2 SMNVEV (reference sequence). V was pared by 6 bases and J by 3 bases, with 6 bases of the junction left unmatched. The length of the CDR3 is 15 residues. This TCR was sampled from a female donor with Graves disease. The sequencing here drew on peripheral blood mononuclear cells (PBMCs), taken when the disease was refractory, from a patient treated with antithyroid drugs. V usage is TRBV27 and J usage is TRBJ1-2; 11 positions match TRBD1. The CDR3 protein is CASRGSGQGDYGYTF. The CDR3 DNA reads TGTGCCAGCAGGGGGTCGGGACAGGGGGACTATGGCTACACCTTC.